These 22 T cell receptor beta chains were all obtained from the same sample, sequenced in a study of identical twins. In TCRdb, the 5' RACE reads were re-called with MiXCR into one record per CDR3 protein. The data hold 250,000 or so distinct CDR3 sequences, with roughly 13% observed a single time. The same specimen was also included in a second study, on yellow fever vaccine responses in identical twins.

Source material: memory (CD45RO+) T cells sorted from blood. The receptors come from a woman younger than 35 in good health.

The chain couples TRBV10-2 to TRBJ2-3, with D uncertain. Germline V gene data show CDR1 as WSHSY and CDR2 as SAAADI. The V end was cut by 0 bases, the J end by 7 bases, with 8 bases between. The CDR3 totals 13 residues. The CDR3 DNA follows: TGCGCCAGCAGTGAGTCGAGTGGAAATACGCAGTATTTT. Translating gives CASSESSGNTQYF.

In this sample, this clonotype turned up a few times. The V call is TRBV24-1, the J call TRBJ2-6; tentative D call: TRBD1 (6 bases). Deletions cut 3 bases from V and 2 bases from J, with 13 bases between. The CDR3 spans 17 residues. From germline, CDR1 is KGHDR and CDR2 SFDVKD. The CDR3 spells CATSDVTGFAGANVLTF. In DNA form, the CDR3 reads TGTGCCACCAGTGATGTAACAGGGTTTGCTGGGGCCAACGTCCTGACTTTC.

The sample holds many counts of this clonotype. This chain joins TRBV29-1 and TRBJ1-2; unclear D gene. This CDR3 region has 10 residues. Trimming took off 6 bases at V and 4 bases at J, with 6 bases between the two ends. CDR1 is SQVTM and CDR2 is ANQGSEA in the germline V gene. The CDR3 sequence: CSVAAYGYTF. As DNA, the CDR3 is TGCAGCGTGGCAGCCTATGGCTACACCTTC.

This clonotype was observed many times. CDR3 DNA sequence: TGCAGCGTTGAAGATCGATTCAGTGGGCAGTTCTTC. This codes for CSVEDRFSGQFF. The chain links TRBV29-1 to TRBJ2-1; no clear D gene. CDR1 is SQVTM, CDR2 ANQGSEA, per germline. The CDR3 runs 12 residues. V lost 0 bases, J lost 12 bases, and 12 bases lay in between.

This chain joins TRBV20-1 and TRBJ2-7, with TRBD1 matching 11 bases. Looked up from germline, CDR1 is DFQATT and CDR2 is SNEGSKA (reference sequence). The length of the CDR3 is 14 residues. V lost 4 bases and J lost 6; bases outside the gene matches: 8. The CDR3 region is CSAKTGTGGLEQYF. The CDR3 coding sequence is TGCAGTGCTAAAACCGGGACAGGGGGGCTCGAGCAGTACTTC.

The V and J genes are TRBV27 and TRBJ2-2; possible D gene TRBD1, 5 bases. CDR3 length equals 14 residues. In germline, CDR1 is MNHEY, CDR2 SMNVEV (reference sequence). Trimming took off 2 bases at V and 3 bases at J, with 7 bases between the two ends. CDR3 loop: CASSLEGDTGELFF. CDR3 bases: TGTGCCAGCAGTTTAGAAGGGGACACCGGGGAGCTGTTTTTT.

The rearrangement uses TRBV5-1 and TRBJ2-2; D gene ambiguous. Trimming removed 0 bases at V and 2 bases at J, with 8 bases between. Germline CDR1 and CDR2: SGHRS and YFSETQ. The CDR3 length is 15 residues. CDR3 in DNA: TGCGCCAGCAGCTTGGCAGCAGCCAACACCGGGGAGCTGTTTTTT. As protein: CASSLAAANTGELFF.

This clonotype was counted only a few times. The chain couples TRBV7-2 to TRBJ2-5, with a weak D call TRBD2 (6 bases). The CDR3 runs to 13 residues. Germline V gives CDR1 SGHTA, CDR2 FQGNSA. With 4 bases removed from V and 1 base from J, the gap between germline ends came to 7 bases. CDR3 nucleotides: TGTGCCAGCAGCTGGGGGGTCCAAGAGACCCAGTACTTC. As protein: CASSWGVQETQYF.

This clonotype has ten or more counts. The chain has TRBV11-1 and TRBJ1-4; D may be TRBD1 (5 bases). CDR3 length equals 16 residues. Germline lookup yields CDR1 SGHAT and CDR2 FQDESV (reference sequence). Trimming took 1 base from V and 0 from J, leaving 9 bases between them. The CDR3 DNA reads TGTGCCAGCAGCTTAGGACAGAGCTCAACTAATGAAAAACTGTTTTTT. It specifies CASSLGQSSTNEKLFF.

This clonotype was counted between two and nine times. The chain couples TRBV4-2 to TRBJ2-7; 8 bases line up with TRBD2. The CDR3 is made up of 16 amino acids. J was trimmed by 2 bases and V by 0 bases; bases with no gene match: 6. CDR1 and CDR2 from the germline V gene are LGHNA and YNFKEQ. CDR3 DNA: TGTGCCAGCAGCCAAGAAAGAGCGGGAGACACCTACGAGCAGTACTTC. It is translated as CASSQERAGDTYEQYF.

J is TRBJ1-5 and V is TRBV27; no definite D call. CDR3 length: 13 amino acids. Trimming cost V 5 bases and J 8 bases, with 13 bases left between them. From germline, CDR1 is MNHEY and CDR2 SMNVEV (reference sequence). This CDR3 reads CASSIDAGEPQHF. The CDR3 DNA reads TGTGCCAGCAGTATAGATGCCGGTGAGCCCCAGCATTTT.

In its sample, this clonotype was seen a few times. The chain joins TRBV7-2 to TRBJ2-1, with 9 bases lining up with TRBD2. This CDR3 is built from 15 residues. Germline V lookup: CDR1 SGHTA, CDR2 FQGNSA. The trim removed 1 base at V and 6 bases at J, leaving 4 bases unmatched. The DNA for the CDR3 is TGTGCCAGCAGCTTAGTAGCGGGGGCTGGCAATGAGCAGTTCTTC. It encodes CASSLVAGAGNEQFF.

At least ten counts were recorded for this clonotype. The rearrangement uses TRBV29-1 and TRBJ2-1; D gene uncertain. CDR3 length: 12 residues. Trimming stripped 5 bases from V and 7 bases from J, with 12 bases between. Germline V lookup: CDR1 SQVTM, CDR2 ANQGSEA. The CDR3 region is CSVRVGWNEQFF. CDR3 nucleotides: TGCAGCGTTCGGGTCGGTTGGAATGAGCAGTTCTTC.

The sample holds a few counts of this clonotype. V gene TRBV9 combines with J gene TRBJ2-1; a weak D match, TRBD1 (5 bases). Germline loops: CDR1 SGDLS, CDR2 YYNGEE. The CDR3 covers 15 residues. V lost 3 bases, J lost 5 bases, and 15 bases lay in between. CDR3 amino acids: CASSEGWGQNNEQFF. The CDR3 DNA is TGTGCCAGCAGCGAAGGGTGGGGCCAGAACAATGAGCAGTTCTTC.

The V and J genes are TRBV3-1 and TRBJ2-5, with D tentatively TRBD2 (5 bases). There are 15 residues in the CDR3. Germline lookup yields CDR1 LGHDT and CDR2 YNNKEL (reference sequence). Trimming shortened V by 4 bases and J by 2 bases, and 14 bases separated the two germline ends. CDR3 coding DNA: TGTGCCAGCAGCCTCCGGGGTGGCGGGCAAGAGACCCAGTACTTC. Amino acids: CASSLRGGGQETQYF.

This clonotype was counted only a few times. The chain recombines TRBV20-1 with TRBJ2-1; 10 nucleotides align to TRBD2. Trimming took 4 bases from V and 3 from J; bases not matched to a gene: 6. This CDR3 contains 15 residues. Germline lookup yields CDR1 DFQATT and CDR2 SNEGSKA (reference sequence). The CDR3 bases are TGCAGTGCTACACTAGCGGGACAATTCTACAATGAGCAGTTCTTC. The encoded protein is CSATLAGQFYNEQFF.

In its sample, this clonotype was seen many times. The chain is built from TRBV20-1 and TRBJ2-3, with D unclear. CDR1 DFQATT and CDR2 SNEGSKA come from the germline V gene (reference sequence). The length of the CDR3 is 12 residues. Between the trimmed V and J ends, which lost 5 bases and 4 bases, there was a span of 10 bases. Here the CDR3 reads CSAAPRPDTQYF. The CDR3 DNA reads TGCAGTGCTGCCCCCCGTCCAGATACGCAGTATTTT.

The table lists this clonotype with a few counts. This chain connects TRBV27 to TRBJ1-2; D unclear. The CDR3 sequence is 15 residues long. CDR1 and CDR2 (germline): MNHEY, SMNVEV (reference sequence). V was trimmed by 1 base and J by 0 bases, leaving 9 bases between them. CDR3 residues: CASSLFSEANYGYTF. For the CDR3, the DNA is TGTGCCAGCAGTTTATTTTCAGAAGCTAACTATGGCTACACCTTC.

This clonotype was counted between two and nine times. The gene calls are TRBV25-1 and TRBJ2-2; no clear D gene. CDR3 length: 13 residues. The V gene's germline CDR1 is MGHDK and CDR2 SYGVNS. Trimming removed 7 bases at V and 6 bases at J, with 12 bases between. The CDR3 is CASTQRGAGELFF. CDR3 nucleotide sequence: TGTGCCAGCACCCAAAGAGGCGCCGGGGAGCTGTTTTTT.

This clonotype was observed a handful of times. V and J are TRBV5-5 and TRBJ2-7; TRBD2 matches at 12 bases. The CDR3 is 13 residues long. Germline CDR1 and CDR2: SGHKS and YYEKEE (reference sequence). The V gene end was trimmed by 10 bases and the J gene end by 4 bases; junction bases not matched to a gene: 6. The chain's CDR3 is CAFRTSGDYEQYF. In DNA, the CDR3 is TGTGCCTTCAGGACTAGCGGGGATTACGAGCAGTACTTC. Full variable domain (remainder filled in from reference TRBV5-5 and TRBJ2-7): DAGVTQSPTHLIKTRGQQVTLRCSPISGHKSVSWYQQVLGQGPQFIFQYYEKEERGRGNFPDRFSARQFPNYSSELNVNALLLGDSALYLCAFRTSGDYEQYFGPGTRLTVT.

The chain has TRBV20-1 and TRBJ1-2; 7 positions agree with TRBD1. V lost 5 bases to trimming and J lost 6 bases; unmatched junction nucleotides: 3. The germline CDR1 and CDR2 sequences are DFQATT and SNEGSKA (reference sequence). The CDR3 totals 11 residues. This CDR3 is CSAAGTDGYTF. In DNA form, the CDR3 reads TGCAGTGCTGCGGGGACAGATGGCTACACCTTC.

This rearrangement joins TRBV14 to TRBJ2-1; 7 nucleotides line up with TRBD2. V lost 6 bases and J lost 6; bases outside the gene matches: 8. The CDR3 has 14 amino acids. The germline CDR1 and CDR2 sequences are SGHDN and FVKESK. The CDR3 region has the DNA TGTGCCAGCAGACCGGTACTAGCGAGCAATGAGCAGTTCTTC. Its translation: CASRPVLASNEQFF.